One sample yielded the 31 T cell receptor beta chains listed below, sequenced in a study of metastatic and nonmetastatic thyroid tumors. Treatment of any kind had been given to no patient before thyroid surgery. Using MiXCR, TCRdb reanalyzed the PCR reads. In the table there are about 14,000 clones, more than 25% of which are singletons. Specimen: tumor tissue. The origin of the receptors is a female donor with papillary thyroid cancer or a benign thyroid nodule (not recorded which). Some clones in this sample may be carry-over from other donors' samples.

The chain's CDR3 is CSAPLTGGRDTQYF. The CDR3 DNA reads TGCAGTGCTCCCTTGACGGGAGGGAGAGATACGCAGTATTTT. The chain joins TRBV20-1 to TRBJ2-3; 8 bases are a match to TRBD2. Per the germline V gene, CDR1 is DFQATT and CDR2 is SNEGSKA (reference sequence). The J segment lost 5 bases and the V segment lost 5 bases, leaving 9 bases of the junction unmatched. CDR3 length: 14 residues.

This clone was recorded a few times. The chain links TRBV6-1 to TRBJ1-2, with 8 positions matching TRBD1. V was pared by 10 bases and J by 2 bases, with 6 bases of the junction left unmatched. The CDR3 has 13 amino acids. CDR1 MNHNS and CDR2 SASEGT come from the germline V gene. CDR3 residues: CAILDRGNYGYTF. In DNA, the CDR3 is TGTGCCATTCTCGACAGGGGAAACTATGGCTACACCTTC.

This clone was counted only a few times. The chain recombines TRBV12-3 or TRBV12-4 with TRBJ1-4, with 8 bases aligning to TRBD1. V shed 10 bases and J 10 bases; nucleotides not matched to a gene: 14. The CDR3 length is 14 residues. CDR3 amino acids: CATTWTGKNGKLFF. CDR3 coding DNA: TGTGCCACCACCTGGACAGGGAAAAACGGAAAACTGTTTTTT.

V and J are TRBV5-1 and TRBJ2-5; D may be TRBD1 (8 bases). The CDR3 runs 15 residues. Germline values: CDR1 SGHRS, CDR2 YFSETQ. The germline V and J ends were trimmed by 4 bases and 1 base, with 14 bases remaining between them. CDR3 nucleotides: TGCGCCAGCAGCGGTACAGGGGGGGGCCAAGAGACCCAGTACTTC. Its protein is CASSGTGGGQETQYF.

On this clone itself: An end of the junction does not agree with germline; a read error may underlie this. V is TRBV19 and J is TRBJ1-1; no definite D call. Germline CDR1 LNHDA, CDR2 SQIVND (reference sequence). This CDR3 has 12 residues. CDR3 sequence: CASTRARTGAFF. The CDR3 nucleotides are TGTGCCAGTACGCGGGCGAGGACTGGAGCTTTCTTT.

This clone was recorded at least ten times. The J gene is TRBJ2-1, the V gene TRBV7-9, with 12 positions matching TRBD2. The ends lost 3 bases at V and 0 bases at J; junction bases unmatched: 9. Germline V gene data show CDR1 as SEHNR and CDR2 as FQNEAQ (reference sequence). The CDR3 covers 19 residues. The CDR3 bases are TGTGCCAGCAGCTTCGGAATTGGGACTAGCGGGCACTCCTACAATGAGCAGTTCTTC. Translating it yields CASSFGIGTSGHSYNEQFF. Full variable domain (remainder filled in from reference TRBV7-9 and TRBJ2-1): DTGVSQNPRHKITKRGQNVTFRCDPISEHNRLYWYRQTLGQGPEFLTYFQNEAQLEKSRLLSDRFSAERPKGSFSTLEIQRTEQGDSAMYLCASSFGIGTSGHSYNEQFFGPGTRLTVL.

By share of the sample, this clone is medium-sized. CDR3: CASSDSYNEQFF. Here the CDR3 DNA reads TGTGCCAGCAGTGACAGTTACAATGAGCAGTTCTTC. The J gene is TRBJ2-1, the V gene TRBV6-2 or TRBV6-3, with D maybe TRBD1 (5 bases). From germline, CDR1 is MNHEY and CDR2 SVGEGT. CDR3 length: 12 amino acids. V was clipped by 5 bases and J by 4 bases, with 6 bases between them.

The gene calls are TRBV6-2 or TRBV6-3 and TRBJ2-6; the D is unclear. Trimming cost V 2 bases and J 0 bases, with 17 bases left between them. Germline V gene sequence: CDR1 MNHEY, CDR2 SVGEGT. This CDR3 contains 19 residues. CDR3 protein: CASSYTSSSYISGANVLTF. The CDR3 DNA sequence: TGTGCCAGCAGTTACACGAGTAGTAGTTACATCTCTGGGGCCAACGTCCTGACTTTC.

The chain combines TRBV11-2 with TRBJ2-7; D possibly matches TRBD1 or TRBD2 (5 bases each). This CDR3 contains 15 residues. Trimming left V 2 bases short and J 3 bases short, with 14 bases between. Germline-derived CDR1 and CDR2 are SGHAT and FQNNGV. The CDR3 DNA reads TGTGCCAGCAGCTTATTTTTTGGGGACGACTACGAGCAGTACTTC. It is translated as CASSLFFGDDYEQYF. Supplemented by reference TRBV11-2 and TRBJ2-7, the full variable domain reads EAGVAQSPRYKIIEKRQSVAFWCNPISGHATLYWYQQILGQGPKLLIQFQNNGVVDDSQLPKDRFSAERLKGVDSTLKIQPAKLEDSAVYLCASSLFFGDDYEQYFGPGTRLTVT.

The table lists this clone with many counts. The chain uses TRBV29-1 and TRBJ1-2; D perhaps matches TRBD1 (5 bases). CDR1 and CDR2 (germline): SQVTM, ANQGSEA. CDR3 length equals 11 residues. V was cut by 7 bases and J by 8 bases, with 14 bases left in between. The CDR3: CSAREATGYTF. The CDR3, as DNA: TGCAGCGCCAGGGAGGCTACCGGCTACACCTTC.

This clone was seen repeatedly, ten times or more. The chain is built from TRBV30 and TRBJ2-6; perhaps D is TRBD1 or TRBD2 (5 bases each). Trimming stripped 0 bases from V and 0 bases from J, with 9 bases between. The CDR3 runs 16 residues. Looked up from germline, CDR1 is GTSNPN and CDR2 is SVGIG (reference sequence). The CDR3 DNA is TGTGCCTGGAGTGTAGGGGAGACCTCTGGGGCCAACGTCCTGACTTTC. Protein sequence: CAWSVGETSGANVLTF. Looking up the rest from reference TRBV30 and TRBJ2-6 gives the full variable domain: SQTIHQWPATLVQPVGSPLSLECTVEGTSNPNLYWYRQAAGRGLQLLFYSVGIGQISSEVPQNLSASRPQDRQFILSSKKLLLSDSGFYLCAWSVGETSGANVLTFGAGSRLTVL.

The chain employs TRBV28 and TRBJ1-6; TRBD1 is a possible D gene (5 bases). CDR3 size: 15 residues. Trimming stripped 6 bases from V and 10 bases from J, with 19 bases between. Germline loops: CDR1 MDHEN, CDR2 SYDVKM. This CDR3 is CASSPGQRWGSPLHF. The CDR3 DNA reads TGTGCCAGCAGCCCAGGGCAAAGGTGGGGGTCACCCCTCCACTTT.

This clone showed up just a few times. The chain links TRBV19 to TRBJ1-5, with D uncertain. Germline V gene lookup returns CDR1 LNHDA and CDR2 SQIVND (reference sequence). This CDR3 region has 12 residues. V was clipped by 8 bases and J by 2 bases, with 7 bases between them. The CDR3 protein is CASHGGNQPQHF. For the CDR3, the DNA is TGTGCCAGTCATGGCGGCAATCAGCCCCAGCATTTT. Looking up the rest from reference TRBV19 and TRBJ1-5 gives the full variable domain: DGGITQSPKYLFRKEGQNVTLSCEQNLNHDAMYWYRQDPGQGLRLIYYSQIVNDFQKGDIAEGYSVSREKKESFPLTVTSAQKNPTAFYLCASHGGNQPQHFGDGTRLSIL.

There are a few counts of this clone. This rearrangement joins TRBV11-2 to TRBJ2-7; D may be TRBD1 (6 bases). CDR3 length: 15 residues. V lost 1 base, J lost 4 bases, and 14 bases lay in between. The germline V gene encodes CDR1 SGHAT and CDR2 FQNNGV. The CDR3: CASSLARSRGYEQYF. CDR3 in DNA: TGTGCCAGCAGCTTAGCCCGGAGCAGGGGTTACGAGCAGTACTTC.

The chain combines TRBV19 with TRBJ2-1, with 8 positions matching TRBD1. The CDR3 sequence is 13 residues long. The germline gives CDR1 LNHDA, CDR2 SQIVND (reference sequence). J lost 10 bases, V lost 3 bases, and 5 bases had no gene match. CDR3 bases: TGTGCCAGTAGTATGGGCCGGACAGGGGAGCAGTTCTTC. Its translation is CASSMGRTGEQFF. The full variable domain, rest sourced from reference TRBV19 and TRBJ2-1, is DGGITQSPKYLFRKEGQNVTLSCEQNLNHDAMYWYRQDPGQGLRLIYYSQIVNDFQKGDIAEGYSVSREKKESFPLTVTSAQKNPTAFYLCASSMGRTGEQFFGPGTRLTVL.

The sample holds a few counts of this clone. The chain carries TRBV27 and TRBJ2-2; 9 bases map to TRBD1. This CDR3 has 15 amino acids. J gave up 4 bases and V 3 bases, and 3 bases lay outside the gene matches. CDR1 is MNHEY, CDR2 SMNVEV, per germline (reference sequence). Here the CDR3 DNA reads TGTGCCAGCAGTTTTTCGACAGGGGGCACCGGGGAGCTGTTTTTT. Amino acid sequence: CASSFSTGGTGELFF.

Concerning this clone: A read error is likely, as this CDR3 ends without the conserved phenylalanine or tryptophan. This chain uses TRBV30 with TRBJ2-2; D unclear. CDR3 length: 14 amino acids. Germline V CDR1 and CDR2: GTSNPN, SVGIG (reference sequence). The CDR3 region is CAWRKMGNTWELFS. DNA for the CDR3: TGTGCCTGGAGAAAGATGGGGAACACCTGGGAGCTGTTTTCT.

This clone was observed many times. The V and J genes are TRBV20-1 and TRBJ2-3, with D tentatively TRBD2 (5 bases). V lost 4 bases and J lost 0, with 17 bases in between. The CDR3 runs 16 residues. CDR1 DFQATT and CDR2 SNEGSKA come from the germline V gene (reference sequence). The CDR3 reads CSATYPRAFSTDTQYF. The CDR3 region has the DNA TGCAGTGCTACGTACCCGAGGGCCTTTAGCACAGATACGCAGTATTTT.

The CDR3 is CASSLAASGGQETQYF. The CDR3 bases are TGTGCCAGCAGCTTAGCGGCTAGCGGGGGACAAGAGACCCAGTACTTC. The chain has TRBV11-2 and TRBJ2-5; the match to TRBD2 covers 10 bases. The CDR3 covers 16 residues. The V and J ends lost 1 base and 2 bases, in that order; junction bases with no gene match: 4. Germline V CDR1 and CDR2: SGHAT, FQNNGV.

The CDR3 spells CASSLPGGQGVWYTF. The CDR3 nucleotides are TGTGCCAGCAGTTTACCCGGGGGACAGGGTGTTTGGTACACCTTC. This chain links TRBV28 with TRBJ1-2, with 9 bases lining up with TRBD1. Germline values: CDR1 MDHEN, CDR2 SYDVKM. Trimming cost V 2 bases and J 11 bases; bases outside gene matches: 12. The CDR3 extends over 15 amino acids.

This sequence joins TRBV11-2 and TRBJ2-7, with 11 bases lining up with TRBD2. The V segment lost 5 bases and the J segment 3 bases; nucleotides outside the gene matches: 9. CDR1 and CDR2 (germline): SGHAT, FQNNGV. The CDR3 sequence is 16 residues long. The CDR3 DNA is TGTGCCAGCAGCCCCCTCCTTAGCGGGAGGGTCTACGAGCAGTACTTC. Translating it yields CASSPLLSGRVYEQYF.

The CDR3 sequence: CASSLIGDRWNTEAFF. The CDR3 DNA reads TGTGCCAGCAGCTTAATTGGGGACCGATGGAACACTGAAGCTTTCTTT. This chain joins TRBV11-1 and TRBJ1-1; D perhaps matches TRBD1 (5 bases). Germline values: CDR1 SGHAT, CDR2 FQDESV (reference sequence). This CDR3 has 16 amino acids. V was cut by 2 bases and J by 1 base, with 14 bases left in between.

The CDR3 spells CASGLGDNEQFF. The DNA of the CDR3 is TGTGCTAGTGGTTTGGGAGACAATGAGCAGTTCTTC. The chain recombines TRBV12-5 with TRBJ2-1; D gene unclear. Germline CDR1 is LGHNT and CDR2 is FRNRAP. This CDR3 region has 12 residues. Trimming took off 1 base at V and 5 bases at J, with 3 bases between the two ends.

The sample holds many counts of this clone. V is TRBV5-8 and J is TRBJ1-4, with D tentatively TRBD1 (5 bases). The CDR3 has 14 amino acids. Germline CDR1 is SGHTS and CDR2 is YDEGEE. The ends were cut back, 4 bases at V and 2 bases at J, with 9 bases in the middle. The CDR3 DNA is TGTGCCAGCAGCCGGGGACCGACTAATGAAAAACTGTTTTTT. Translating it yields CASSRGPTNEKLFF.

The chain is built from TRBV3-1 and TRBJ2-7, with a tentative D call TRBD2 (5 bases). CDR1 and CDR2 from the germline V gene are LGHDT and YNNKEL (reference sequence). This CDR3 spans 14 amino acids. Trimming pared 1 base from V and 8 bases from J, leaving 15 bases between. The CDR3 DNA reads as TGTGCCAGCAGCCAAGTGACTAAGCTGAACAAGCAGTACTTC. The encoded protein is CASSQVTKLNKQYF.

This clone is termed medium-sized (0.01 to 0.1%). The V gene is TRBV7-2, the J gene TRBJ2-7, with D tentatively TRBD1 (5 bases). This CDR3 has 15 amino acids. V lost 5 bases and J 2 bases, leaving 16 bases between the germline ends. CDR1 and CDR2 (germline): SGHTA, FQGNSA. This CDR3 is CASSPRQISPYEQYF. The CDR3 DNA is TGTGCCAGCAGCCCCAGACAGATAAGTCCCTACGAGCAGTACTTC.

This clone was detected a few times. This rearrangement joins TRBV7-2 to TRBJ2-7; D call uncertain. The V end lost 4 bases, the J end lost 4 bases, and 5 bases lay between the germline ends. The CDR3 spans 11 residues. Germline assignment: CDR1 SGHTA and CDR2 FQGNSA. This CDR3 is CASSSYYEQYF. The CDR3 DNA follows: TGTGCCAGCAGCTCCTATTACGAGCAGTACTTC.

This clone is labeled medium-sized. The V and J genes are TRBV2 and TRBJ2-1; 9 positions match TRBD2. This CDR3 has 17 residues. V shed 6 bases, J shed 7 bases, and the junction held 16 bases outside the gene matches. Germline CDR1 and CDR2: SNHLY and FYNNEI. The CDR3 sequence: CASSRLSGLASRNEQFF. The CDR3 DNA reads TGTGCCAGCAGCCGTTTGTCGGGACTAGCCTCTCGGAATGAGCAGTTCTTC. The full variable domain, in which reference TRBV2 and TRBJ2-1 provide the parts outside the CDR3, is EPEVTQTPSHQVTQMGQEVILRCVPISNHLYFYWYRQILGQKVEFLVSFYNNEISEKSEIFDDQFSVERPDGSNFTLKIRSTKLEDSAMYFCASSRLSGLASRNEQFFGPGTRLTVL.

The CDR3 loop reads CASSLGRRATEAFF. The CDR3 coding sequence is TGTGCCAGCAGCCTCGGACGGCGGGCCACTGAAGCTTTCTTT. The chain couples TRBV11-3 to TRBJ1-1; D is uncertain. The CDR3 is made up of 14 amino acids. Trimming removed 5 bases from V and 4 bases from J, with 14 bases in between. Per germline, CDR1 SGHNT and CDR2 YENEEA.

In nucleotides, the CDR3 is TGCGCCAGCAGCCCCGTCGGACAGGCCGGGGAGCTGTTTTTT. Translation gives CASSPVGQAGELFF. This chain connects TRBV5-1 to TRBJ2-2; 7 bases are a match to TRBD1. The J segment lost 6 bases and the V segment lost 4 bases, leaving 6 bases of the junction unmatched. Per the germline V gene, CDR1 is SGHRS and CDR2 is YFSETQ. The CDR3 runs 14 residues.

This clone is categorized as medium-sized. This chain uses TRBV20-1 with TRBJ2-7, with 15 bases lining up with TRBD2. There are 16 residues in the CDR3. Trimming cost V 4 bases and J 1 base; bases outside gene matches: 5. Per germline, CDR1 DFQATT and CDR2 SNEGSKA (reference sequence). The CDR3 is CSATGTSGRLSYEQYF. CDR3 sequence (DNA): TGCAGTGCTACCGGGACTAGCGGGAGGCTATCCTACGAGCAGTACTTC.